By sample share, the clone carrying this TCR beta chain is medium-sized (0.01 to 0.1%). V shed 5 bases, J shed 4 bases, and the junction held 7 bases outside the gene matches. Germline-derived CDR1 and CDR2 are SGHTA and FQGNSA. This CDR3 is built from 14 residues. TCRdb recomputed calls from the 5' RACE reads with MiXCR, one row per CDR3 protein. The table has under 2,500 distinct CDR3 sequences, approximately 16% seen once; the top ten hold 20% to 25%. The source of the sample is a study of spatial heterogeneity in lung cancer. The time point denotes: sample taken at primary tumor resection. Unsorted whole RNA from tumor, nontumor lung or frozen PBMC underwent sequencing.

The receptor was isolated from a male donor with early-stage non-small cell lung cancer. The specimen comprised normal lung tissue next to the tumor, sampled at surgery. The chain combines TRBV7-2 with TRBJ2-7; the match to TRBD2 covers 8 bases. The CDR3 coding sequence is TGTGCCAGCAGCCACGGGACTAGAGGGTACGAGCAGTACTTC. Protein product: CASSHGTRGYEQYF.